This TCR beta chain was documented in a study of CD8+ T cells in alopecia areata. About the study: Tofacitinib therapy lasting 6 to 18 months was followed by 6 months off drug. Points from the study as a whole: The presence of one nonresponder keeps the tie between baseline CD8+ expansion and response uncertain.

RNA was extracted and reverse transcribed into cDNA as the sequencing template. Only in-frame clones appear in the TCRdb table, and some are missing; sequencing was by immunoSEQ multiplex PCR. The profile shows 180,000 or so clones, around 58% of them singletons. To note about this clone: The antigen is not known.

Treatment defined: oral pan-JAK inhibitor, 5-10 mg twice daily. The length of the CDR3 is 15 residues. V lost 3 bases and J lost 8; bases outside the gene matches: 13. Germline V gene sequence: CDR1 MGHRA, CDR2 YSYEKL. The J gene is TRBJ2-7, the V gene TRBV4-1; 7 nucleotides line up with TRBD1. The sequence derives from a human donor with alopecia areata. The input for sequencing was CD4+ T cells sorted from blood, taken between weeks 55 and 65, from a patient treated with tofacitinib. The CDR3 reads CASSQGTASYEKQYF. CDR3 bases: TGCGCCAGCAGCCAGGGGACAGCTAGCTACGAGAAGCAGTACTTC.